This entry concerns a single T cell receptor beta chain. Its antigen is as yet unknown. The primer mix had 60 Vbeta and 13 Jbeta primers. Generated by immunoSEQ multiplex PCR, the TCRdb table keeps only in-frame clones and is missing some. The sample yields some 110,000 clones, around 80% seen once. V gave up 2 bases and J gave up 6 bases; unmatched junction bases: 6. There are 15 residues in the CDR3. Per germline, CDR1 MGHRA and CDR2 YSYEKL. These data originate in a study of cytomegalovirus exposure and HLA in healthy donors. General study findings and limits: The later analysis indicated that the majority of CMV-associated TCR beta chains appeared HLA-restricted. Analyses of presence/absence relied on an assumption of roughly uniform sequencing depth across donors. An apparent linkage of common viral pathogens to several of the most significant clusters emerged in a later analysis. HLA allele associations emerged for roughly 17,000 TCR beta sequences in a later analysis, at 0.05 false discovery rate.

The receptor's source is a woman aged 60 to 75 in good health and CMV-seropositive. Sample: PBMCs. V usage is TRBV4-1 and J usage is TRBJ1-4; 7 nucleotides agree with TRBD1. CDR3 sequence reads: CASSQPGTVDEKLFF. For the CDR3, the DNA is TGCGCCAGCAGCCAACCTGGGACAGTCGATGAAAAACTGTTTTTT.